This TCR beta chain was sequenced in a study of T cell clusters in autoimmune cytopenias. General observations from the study: TRB repertoire shifts in secondary cytopenia and chronic lymphocytic leukemia mostly reflected lymphoma, not autoimmunity. No experiment has yet validated the function of the T cell clusters defined in silico.

One tube held mixed TRB-A and TRB-B primer pools for touch-down PCR. With the multiplex PCR reads reprocessed, TCRdb shows one record per CDR3 protein and no DNA. This listing includes just under 5,000 distinct CDR3 sequences. Approximately 40,000 genome equivalents of blood DNA were amplified for TRB. About this clonotype itself: Its antigen is as yet unknown.

Germline loops: CDR1 LGHNA, CDR2 YNFKEQ. The CDR3 contains 17 residues. This sample also belongs to another study, concerning T cell repertoires in aging, cancer and after chemotherapy. As that study records: Donor ages fell into six groups from 30 or younger up to 70 or older. Patients with chronic lymphocytic leukemia were sampled before and after fludarabine- or bendamustine-based chemotherapy.

This sequence was found in a human donor with chronic lymphocytic leukemia. The donor label of this sample is uncertain. The sequenced material came from peripheral blood. The gene calls are TRBV4-2 and TRBJ2-3; the TCRdb call, TRBD2, lacks DNA for checking. CDR3 in amino acids: CASSEGNGGADGDTQYF.